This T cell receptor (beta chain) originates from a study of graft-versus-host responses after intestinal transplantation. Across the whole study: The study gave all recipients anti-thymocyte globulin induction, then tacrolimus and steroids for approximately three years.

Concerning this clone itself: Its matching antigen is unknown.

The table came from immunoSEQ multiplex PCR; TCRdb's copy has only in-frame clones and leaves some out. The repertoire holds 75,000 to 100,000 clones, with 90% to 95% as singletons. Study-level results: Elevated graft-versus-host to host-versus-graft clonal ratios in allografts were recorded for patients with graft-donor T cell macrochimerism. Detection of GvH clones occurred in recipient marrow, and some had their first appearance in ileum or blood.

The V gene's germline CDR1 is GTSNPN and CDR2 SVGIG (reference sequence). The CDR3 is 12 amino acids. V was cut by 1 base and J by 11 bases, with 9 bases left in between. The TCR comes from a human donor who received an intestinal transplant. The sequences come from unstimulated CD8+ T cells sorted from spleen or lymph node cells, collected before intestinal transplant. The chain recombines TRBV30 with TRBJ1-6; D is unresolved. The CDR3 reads CAWSDGLTPLHF. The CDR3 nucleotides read TGTGCCTGGAGTGACGGGTTGACACCCCTCCACTTT.